A single sample gave rise to the 8 T cell receptor beta chains below, sequenced in a study of T cells in Graves' hyperthyroidism and ophthalmopathy (dated by TCRdb to the late 2010s). Library creation used multiplex PCR. Sequencing relied on an Illumina HiSeq 2000. The TCR beta CDR3 regions were amplified from RNA transcripts. For the first round of RT-PCR on the TCR CDR3, the HTBI primer set was used together with the Qiagen OneStep RT-PCR kit. TCRdb cleaned the public reads at Q25 with fastp, built clones with MiXCR and kept in-frame beta chains. Rows matching on CDR3 protein sequence are summarized as one entry with the most common DNA and genes. This sample holds around 800,000 distinct CDR3 sequences; over 35% were observed only once. About 9% of the sample is taken by the ten largest. The sequenced material came from blood. Every receptor here comes from a man younger than 35 with Graves' hyperthyroidism.

This clonotype has ten or more counts. V gene TRBV7-9 combines with J gene TRBJ1-4; D perhaps matches TRBD1 (5 bases). Between the trimmed V and J ends, which lost 3 bases and 8 bases, there was a span of 13 bases. CDR1 and CDR2 (germline): SEHNR, FQNEAQ (reference sequence). The CDR3 runs 14 residues. CDR3 region: CASSFGAGREKLFF. CDR3 nucleotide sequence: TGTGCCAGCAGCTTTGGAGCAGGGAGAGAAAAACTGTTTTTT. Based on the CDR3 plus reference TRBV7-9 and TRBJ1-4, the full variable domain is DTGVSQNPRHKITKRGQNVTFRCDPISEHNRLYWYRQTLGQGPEFLTYFQNEAQLEKSRLLSDRFSAERPKGSFSTLEIQRTEQGDSAMYLCASSFGAGREKLFFGSGTQLSVL.

The sample holds many counts of this clonotype. The CDR3 bases are TGTGCCAGCAGTACCGGGACAGGGGAGTCACCCCTCCACTTT. This codes for CASSTGTGESPLHF. The chain has TRBV2 and TRBJ1-6; 10 bases are a match to TRBD1. There are 14 residues in the CDR3. Trimming removed 5 bases from V and 10 bases from J; junction bases left unmatched: 5. Germline values: CDR1 SNHLY, CDR2 FYNNEI.

A note on this clonotype: A much larger clone sits a single nucleotide away, making a read error possible. This chain links TRBV7-4 with TRBJ1-1, with D maybe TRBD1 (5 bases). The CDR3 has 13 residues. From germline, CDR1 is SGHVT and CDR2 SQSDAQ. The DNA of the CDR3 is TGTGCCAGCATCTTAATAAGGGGCACTGAAGCTTTCTTT. Translation: CASILIRGTEAFF.

The gene calls are TRBV25-1 and TRBJ2-2; tentatively, D is TRBD1 (6 bases). CDR3 length equals 14 residues. Germline loops: CDR1 MGHDK, CDR2 SYGVNS. V dropped 8 bases and J dropped 0 bases, with 10 bases sitting between them. The CDR3 nucleotides read TGTGCCAGCTCGGGACACCCGAACACCGGGGAGCTGTTTTTT. Translating it yields CASSGHPNTGELFF.

The rearrangement joins TRBV19 to TRBJ1-2; 7 nucleotides line up with TRBD1. The V gene's germline CDR1 is LNHDA and CDR2 SQIVND (reference sequence). The V gene end was trimmed by 5 bases and the J gene end by 0 bases; junction bases not matched to a gene: 6. CDR3 length: 15 residues. The CDR3 nucleotides read TGTGCCAGTAGTCCCGGGGACAGCTCTAACTATGGCTACACCTTC. Translation: CASSPGDSSNYGYTF.

Ten or more counts support this clonotype. CDR3 amino acids: CASSLDDSLSVYGYTF. CDR3 bases: TGTGCCAGCAGCTTAGATGACAGTTTGTCAGTCTATGGCTACACCTTC. The chain employs TRBV7-9 and TRBJ1-2, with D perhaps TRBD1 (5 bases). V lost 1 base, J lost 4 bases, and 16 bases lay in between. The CDR3 is 16 residues long. From germline, CDR1 is SEHNR and CDR2 FQNEAQ (reference sequence).

V is TRBV19 and J is TRBJ2-2; TRBD2 might be the D (6 bases). V was shortened by 7 bases and J by 5 bases, with 11 bases between the two germline ends. Germline V gene data show CDR1 as LNHDA and CDR2 as SQIVND (reference sequence). The CDR3 loop spans 13 amino acids. CDR3 protein: CASTRRGTGELFF. For the CDR3, the DNA is TGTGCCAGTACTCGGAGGGGTACCGGGGAGCTGTTTTTT.

The rearrangement joins TRBV29-1 to TRBJ1-1; 8 nucleotides agree with TRBD1. The length of the CDR3 is 12 residues. Per germline, CDR1 SQVTM and CDR2 ANQGSEA. J was trimmed by 4 bases and V by 7 bases; bases with no gene match: 5. The CDR3 region is CSAQQGVTEAFF. CDR3 sequence (DNA): TGCAGCGCTCAACAGGGGGTCACTGAAGCTTTCTTT. Full variable domain (outside the CDR3, taken from reference TRBV29-1 and TRBJ1-1): SAVISQKPSRDICQRGTSLTIQCQVDSQVTMMFWYRQQPGQSLTLIATANQGSEATYESGFVIDKFPISRPNLTFSTLTVSNMSPEDSSIYLCSAQQGVTEAFFGQGTRLTVV.